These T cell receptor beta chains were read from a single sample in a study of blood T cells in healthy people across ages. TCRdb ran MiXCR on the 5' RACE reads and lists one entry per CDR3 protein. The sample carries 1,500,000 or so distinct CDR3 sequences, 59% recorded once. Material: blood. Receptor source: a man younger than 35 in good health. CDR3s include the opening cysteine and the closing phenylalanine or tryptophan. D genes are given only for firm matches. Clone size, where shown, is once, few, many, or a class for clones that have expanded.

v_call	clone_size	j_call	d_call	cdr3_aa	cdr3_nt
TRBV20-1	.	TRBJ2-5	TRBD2	CSLSSGGLETQYF	TGCAGTCTATCTAGCGGGGGGTTAGAGACCCAGTACTTC
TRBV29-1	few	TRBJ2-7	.	CSVEVRGSYEQYF	TGCAGCGTTGAAGTTCGGGGCTCCTACGAGCAGTACTTC
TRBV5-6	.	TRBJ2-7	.	CASSRRLNTGTTYEQYF	TGTGCCAGCAGCCGTCGTTTGAATACCGGGACAACTTACGAGCAGTACTTC
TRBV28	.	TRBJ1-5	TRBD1	CASFGQGKGQPQHF	TGTGCCAGCTTCGGACAGGGGAAAGGTCAGCCCCAGCATTTT
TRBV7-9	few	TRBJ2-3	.	CASTPQDRTDTQYF	TGTGCCAGCACGCCACAGGACCGCACAGATACGCAGTATTTT
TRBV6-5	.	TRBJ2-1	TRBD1	CASSDREWNEQFF	TGTGCCAGCAGTGACAGGGAGTGGAATGAGCAGTTCTTC
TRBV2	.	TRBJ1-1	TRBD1	CASSTRQGVTEAFF	TGTGCCAGCAGTACCAGACAGGGAGTCACTGAAGCTTTCTTT
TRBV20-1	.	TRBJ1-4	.	CSAFQGLNEKLFF	TGCAGTGCTTTTCAGGGACTCAATGAAAAACTGTTTTTT
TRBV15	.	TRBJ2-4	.	CATRSAKNIQYF	TGTGCCACCAGGAGCGCCAAAAACATTCAGTACTTC
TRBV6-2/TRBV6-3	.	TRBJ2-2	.	CASSRAPAGELFF	TGTGCCAGCAGTAGAGCGCCGGCCGGGGAGCTGTTTTTT
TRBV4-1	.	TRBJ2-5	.	CASSPWGQGESQETQYF	TGCGCCAGCAGCCCTTGGGGGCAGGGCGAGTCCCAAGAGACCCAGTACTTC
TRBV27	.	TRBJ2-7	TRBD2	CASSRASGVFEQYF	TGTGCCAGCAGTCGGGCTAGCGGGGTTTTCGAGCAGTACTTC
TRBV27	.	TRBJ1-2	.	CASSIHRAYGYTF	TGTGCCAGCAGTATACACCGAGCCTATGGCTACACCTTC
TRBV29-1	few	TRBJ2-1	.	CSVEVKVDEQFF	TGCAGCGTTGAAGTAAAGGTGGATGAGCAGTTCTTC
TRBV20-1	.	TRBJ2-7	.	CSATMGGEQYF	TGCAGTGCTACTATGGGGGGCGAGCAGTACTTC